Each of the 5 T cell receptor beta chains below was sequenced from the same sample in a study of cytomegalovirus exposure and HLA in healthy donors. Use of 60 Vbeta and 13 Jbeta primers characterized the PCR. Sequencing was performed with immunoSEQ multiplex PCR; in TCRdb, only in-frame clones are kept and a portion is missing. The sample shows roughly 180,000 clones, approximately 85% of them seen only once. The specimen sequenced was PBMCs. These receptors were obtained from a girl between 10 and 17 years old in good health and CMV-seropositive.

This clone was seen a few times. CDR3 amino acids: CASSLGQGLNSPLHF. CDR3 bases: TGTGCCAGCAGCTTAGGACAGGGGTTGAATTCACCCCTCCACTTT. This chain connects TRBV7-8 to TRBJ1-6, with 8 positions matching TRBD1. CDR1 is SGHVS, CDR2 FQNEAQ, per germline. The CDR3 totals 15 residues. V trimming: 1 base; J trimming: 7 bases; junction bases outside the gene matches: 3.

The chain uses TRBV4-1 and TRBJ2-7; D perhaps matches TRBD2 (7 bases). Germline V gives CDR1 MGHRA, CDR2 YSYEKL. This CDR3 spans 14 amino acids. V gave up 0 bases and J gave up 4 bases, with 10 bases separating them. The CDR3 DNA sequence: TGCGCCAGCAGCCAAGAGGGGGGGGCGTACGAGCAGTACTTC. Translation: CASSQEGGAYEQYF.

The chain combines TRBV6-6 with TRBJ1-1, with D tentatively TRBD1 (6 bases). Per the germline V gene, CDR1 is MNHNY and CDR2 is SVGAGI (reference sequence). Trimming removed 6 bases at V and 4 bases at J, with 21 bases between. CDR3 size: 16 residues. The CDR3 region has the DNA TGTGCCAGCAGCTACGGTGGGGGCGCAATGTCCACTGAAGCTTTCTTT. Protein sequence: CASSYGGGAMSTEAFF.

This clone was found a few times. The CDR3 DNA reads TGTGCCAGCAATAGGGGCGCGAGCACTGAAGCTTTCTTT. Its translation: CASNRGASTEAFF. The chain is built from TRBV6-1 and TRBJ1-1; D perhaps matches TRBD1 (5 bases). The CDR3 is 13 residues long. Germline lookup yields CDR1 MNHNS and CDR2 SASEGT. V lost 7 bases to trimming and J lost 4 bases, with 13 bases between them.

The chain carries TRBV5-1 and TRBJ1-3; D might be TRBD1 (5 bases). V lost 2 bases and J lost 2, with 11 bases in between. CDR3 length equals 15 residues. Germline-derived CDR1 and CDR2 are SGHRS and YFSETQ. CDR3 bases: TGCGCCAGCAGCTTACAGGACGGGCCTGGAAACACCATATATTTT. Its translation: CASSLQDGPGNTIYF.